What follows are 5 T cell receptor beta chains derived from one specimen sequenced in a study of TIL therapy for anti-PD-1-resistant metastatic lung cancer. The immunoSEQ assay was v3. This table comes from immunoSEQ multiplex PCR, and its TCRdb copy is limited to in-frame clones, with some not included. The sample has 20,000 to 25,000 clones, about three quarters seen once. Time point: pre-treatment sample, taken before nivolumab and TIL therapy. Sequences were derived from blood, sampled at baseline. These receptors were collected from a person between 30 and 79 years old with non-small cell lung cancer.

On this clone itself: The junction does not match germline at one end; this may be a read error. This chain links TRBV6-5 with TRBJ1-6; a possible D gene is TRBD1 (6 bases). Germline V CDR1 and CDR2: MNHEY, SVGAGI. This CDR3 is 13 amino acids long. The CDR3 sequence is CASTYRVKSPLHF. The CDR3 DNA sequence: TGTGCCAGCACTTACAGGGTAAAGTCACCCCTCCACTTT.

This clone was seen only a few times. CDR3 amino acids: CASTPLGQGLCGYTF. In nucleotides, the CDR3 is TGTGCCAGCACTCCTTTAGGACAGGGTCTATGTGGCTACACCTTC. The rearrangement joins TRBV11-3 to TRBJ1-2; the match to TRBD1 covers 8 bases. Germline V lookup: CDR1 SGHNT, CDR2 YENEEA. The CDR3 sequence is 15 residues long. Germline trimming cut 7 bases from V and 7 bases from J; bases unmatched to any gene: 14.

Points on this clone: One junction end disagrees with the germline gene, perhaps due to a read error. The chain carries TRBV15 and TRBJ1-3; D gene uncertain. The CDR3 loop spans 15 amino acids. Germline assignment: CDR1 LNHNV and CDR2 YYDKDF (reference sequence). This CDR3 is CATSRNTESGDTIYF. CDR3 DNA: TGTGCCACCAGCCGCAATACGGAGTCTGGAGACACCATATATTTT.

CDR3: CASSSIKYLADNEQFF. CDR3 sequence (DNA): TGCGCCAGCAGCTCGATTAAGTATCTAGCGGACAATGAGCAGTTCTTC. This sequence joins TRBV5-1 and TRBJ2-1; the match to TRBD2 covers 7 bases. The length of the CDR3 is 16 residues. J gave up 5 bases and V 3 bases, and 11 bases lay outside the gene matches. Germline V gives CDR1 SGHRS, CDR2 YFSETQ.

As regards this clone: The junction and the germline gene differ at one end; a read error may be behind it. This chain connects TRBV2 to TRBJ2-7, with TRBD1 matching 7 bases. The CDR3 loop spans 17 amino acids. Germline CDR1 and CDR2: SNHLY and FYNNEI. CDR3 sequence reads: CASSKATMTGINDEQYF. The CDR3 nucleotides read TGTGCCAGCAGTAAAGCTACTATGACAGGGATCAACGACGAGCAGTACTTC.